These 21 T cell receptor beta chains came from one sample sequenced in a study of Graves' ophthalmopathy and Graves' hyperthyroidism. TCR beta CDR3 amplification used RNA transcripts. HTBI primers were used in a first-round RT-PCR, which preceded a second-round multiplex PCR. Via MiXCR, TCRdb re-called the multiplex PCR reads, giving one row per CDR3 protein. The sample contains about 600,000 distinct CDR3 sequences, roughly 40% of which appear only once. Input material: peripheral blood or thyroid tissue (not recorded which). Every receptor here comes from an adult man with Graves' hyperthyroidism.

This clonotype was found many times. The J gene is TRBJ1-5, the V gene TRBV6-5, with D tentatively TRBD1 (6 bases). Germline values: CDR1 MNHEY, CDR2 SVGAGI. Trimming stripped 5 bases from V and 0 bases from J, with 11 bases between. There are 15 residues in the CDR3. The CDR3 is CASSRDRSSNQPQHF. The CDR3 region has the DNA TGTGCCAGCAGTCGCGACAGGTCTAGCAATCAGCCCCAGCATTTT.

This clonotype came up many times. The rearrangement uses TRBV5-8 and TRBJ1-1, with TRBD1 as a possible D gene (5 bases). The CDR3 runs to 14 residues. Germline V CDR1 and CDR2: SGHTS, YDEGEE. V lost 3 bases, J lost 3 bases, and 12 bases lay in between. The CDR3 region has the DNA TGTGCCAGCAGCTCCGAGAGACAGTACACTGAAGCTTTCTTT. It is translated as CASSSERQYTEAFF.

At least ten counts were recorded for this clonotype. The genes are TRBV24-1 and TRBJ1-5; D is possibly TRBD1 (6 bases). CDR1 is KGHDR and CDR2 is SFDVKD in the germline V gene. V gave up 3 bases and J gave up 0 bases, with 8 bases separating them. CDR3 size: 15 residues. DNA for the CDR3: TGTGCCACCAGTGATAACAGGGATAGCAATCAGCCCCAGCATTTT. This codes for CATSDNRDSNQPQHF.

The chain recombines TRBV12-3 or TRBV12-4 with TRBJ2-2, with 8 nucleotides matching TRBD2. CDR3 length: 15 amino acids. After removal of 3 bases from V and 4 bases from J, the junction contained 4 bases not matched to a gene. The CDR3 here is CASSFGGAPTGELFF. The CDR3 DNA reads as TGTGCCAGCAGTTTCGGGGGGGCGCCCACCGGGGAGCTGTTTTTT.

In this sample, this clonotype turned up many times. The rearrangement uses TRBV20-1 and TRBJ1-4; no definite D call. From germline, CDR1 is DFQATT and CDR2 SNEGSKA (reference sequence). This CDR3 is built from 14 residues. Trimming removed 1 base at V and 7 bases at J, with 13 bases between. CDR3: CSARVRVGSEKLFF. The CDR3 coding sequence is TGCAGTGCTAGAGTAAGGGTAGGGAGTGAAAAACTGTTTTTT.

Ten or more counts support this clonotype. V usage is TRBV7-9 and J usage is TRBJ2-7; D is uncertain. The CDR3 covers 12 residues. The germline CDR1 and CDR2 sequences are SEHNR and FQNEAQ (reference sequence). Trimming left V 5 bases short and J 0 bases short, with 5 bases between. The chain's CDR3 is CASSQDSYEQYF. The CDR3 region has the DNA TGTGCCAGCAGCCAGGACTCCTACGAGCAGTACTTC.

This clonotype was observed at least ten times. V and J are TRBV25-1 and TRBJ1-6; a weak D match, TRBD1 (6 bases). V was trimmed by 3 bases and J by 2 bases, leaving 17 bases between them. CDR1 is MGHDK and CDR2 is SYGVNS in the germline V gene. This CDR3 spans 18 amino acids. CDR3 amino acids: CASSDDTGYGAYNSPLHF. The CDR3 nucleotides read TGTGCCAGCAGTGACGATACAGGGTACGGTGCCTATAATTCACCCCTCCACTTT.

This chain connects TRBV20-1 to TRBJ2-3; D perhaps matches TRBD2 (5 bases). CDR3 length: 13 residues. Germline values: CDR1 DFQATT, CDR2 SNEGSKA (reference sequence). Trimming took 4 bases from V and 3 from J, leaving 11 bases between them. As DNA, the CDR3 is TGCAGTGCTAACCGGGAAGGTACAGATACGCAGTATTTT. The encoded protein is CSANREGTDTQYF.

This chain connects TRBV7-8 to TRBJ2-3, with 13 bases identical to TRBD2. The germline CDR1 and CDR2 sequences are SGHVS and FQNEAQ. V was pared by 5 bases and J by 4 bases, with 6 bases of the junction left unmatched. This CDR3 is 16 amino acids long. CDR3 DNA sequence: TGTGCCAGCAGCCACCGACTAGCGGGAGGATCAGATACGCAGTATTTT. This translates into CASSHRLAGGSDTQYF.

The CDR3 DNA follows: TGTGCCAGCAGCTTGTCGGGACCGAAGTCACCCCTCCACTTT. Its translation is CASSLSGPKSPLHF. This rearrangement joins TRBV7-3 to TRBJ1-6, with D possibly TRBD1 on 5 matching bases. The CDR3 totals 14 residues. Per germline, CDR1 SGHTA and CDR2 FQGTGA. Trimming removed 3 bases from V and 10 bases from J, with 13 bases in between.

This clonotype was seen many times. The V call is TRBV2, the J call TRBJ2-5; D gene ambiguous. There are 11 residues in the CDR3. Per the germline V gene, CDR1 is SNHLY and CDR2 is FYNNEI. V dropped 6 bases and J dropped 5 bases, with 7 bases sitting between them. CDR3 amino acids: CASRGLETQYF. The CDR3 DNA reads TGTGCCAGCAGGGGTTTGGAGACCCAGTACTTC.

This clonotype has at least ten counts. DNA for the CDR3: TGTGCCACCAGTGATGCATCATTGAACACTGAAGCTTTCTTT. Its translation is CATSDASLNTEAFF. The chain carries TRBV24-1 and TRBJ1-1; no clear D gene. The V end was cut by 3 bases, the J end by 0 bases, with 7 bases between. Germline assignment: CDR1 KGHDR and CDR2 SFDVKD. This CDR3 spans 14 amino acids.

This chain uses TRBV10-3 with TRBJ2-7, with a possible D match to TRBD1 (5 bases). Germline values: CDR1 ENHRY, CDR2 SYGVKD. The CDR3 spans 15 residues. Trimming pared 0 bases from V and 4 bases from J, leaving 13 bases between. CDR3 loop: CAISESGQGKYEQYF. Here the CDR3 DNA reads TGTGCCATCAGTGAGTCAGGGCAGGGAAAGTACGAGCAGTACTTC.

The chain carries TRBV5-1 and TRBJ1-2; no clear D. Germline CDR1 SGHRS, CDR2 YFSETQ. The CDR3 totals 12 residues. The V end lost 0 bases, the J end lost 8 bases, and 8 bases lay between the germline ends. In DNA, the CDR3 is TGCGCCAGCAGCTTGGAGATGGTAGGCTACACCTTC. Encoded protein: CASSLEMVGYTF.

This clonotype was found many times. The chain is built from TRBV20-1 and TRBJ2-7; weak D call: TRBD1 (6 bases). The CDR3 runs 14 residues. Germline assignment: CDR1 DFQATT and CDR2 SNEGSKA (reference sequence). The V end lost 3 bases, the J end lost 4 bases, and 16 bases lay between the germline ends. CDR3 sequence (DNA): TGCAGTGCTAGTAAGCTGACAGGAGCGTACGAGCAGTACTTC. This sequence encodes CSASKLTGAYEQYF.

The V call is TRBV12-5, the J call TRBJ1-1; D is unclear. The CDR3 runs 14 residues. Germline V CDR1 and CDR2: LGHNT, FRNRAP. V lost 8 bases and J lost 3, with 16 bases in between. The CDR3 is CASSRATAYTEAFF. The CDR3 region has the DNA TGTGCTAGTAGCCGAGCGACGGCTTACACTGAAGCTTTCTTT.

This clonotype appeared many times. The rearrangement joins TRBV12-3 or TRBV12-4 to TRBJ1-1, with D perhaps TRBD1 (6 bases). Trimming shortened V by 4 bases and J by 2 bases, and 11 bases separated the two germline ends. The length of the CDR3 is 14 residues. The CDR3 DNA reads TGTGCCAGCAGTTCTACAGGGACCAACACTGAAGCTTTCTTT. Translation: CASSSTGTNTEAFF.

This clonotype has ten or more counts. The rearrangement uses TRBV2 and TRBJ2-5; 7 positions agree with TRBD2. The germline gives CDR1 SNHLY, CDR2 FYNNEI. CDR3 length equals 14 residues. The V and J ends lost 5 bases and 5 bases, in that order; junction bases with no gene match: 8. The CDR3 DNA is TGTGCCAGCAGTAGGGCTAGCGGATCTGAGACCCAGTACTTC. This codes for CASSRASGSETQYF.

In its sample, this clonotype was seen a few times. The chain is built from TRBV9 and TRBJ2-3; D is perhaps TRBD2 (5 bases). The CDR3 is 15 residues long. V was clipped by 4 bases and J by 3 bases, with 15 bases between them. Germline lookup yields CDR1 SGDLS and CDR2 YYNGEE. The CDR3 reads CASSTAGQGTDTQYF. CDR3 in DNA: TGTGCCAGCAGCACCGCGGGCCAAGGAACAGATACGCAGTATTTT.

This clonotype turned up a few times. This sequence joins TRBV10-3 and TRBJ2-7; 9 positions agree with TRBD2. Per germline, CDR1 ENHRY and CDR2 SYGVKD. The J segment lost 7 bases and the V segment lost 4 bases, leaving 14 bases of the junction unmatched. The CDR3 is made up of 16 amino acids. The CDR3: CAISGAGGTAYNEQYF. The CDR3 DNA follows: TGTGCCATCAGTGGGGCGGGAGGGACGGCCTACAATGAGCAGTACTTC.

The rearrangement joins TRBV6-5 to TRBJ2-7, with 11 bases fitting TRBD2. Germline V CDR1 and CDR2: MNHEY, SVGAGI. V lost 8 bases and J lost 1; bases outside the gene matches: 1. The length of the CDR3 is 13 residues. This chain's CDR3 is CASGLAGSYEQYF. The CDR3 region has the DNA TGTGCCAGCGGACTAGCGGGTTCCTACGAGCAGTACTTC.